A single sample is the source of the 27 T cell receptor beta chains below, sequenced in a study of cytomegalovirus exposure and HLA in healthy donors. The PCR ran on 60 Vbeta and 13 Jbeta primers. Measured with immunoSEQ multiplex PCR; TCRdb has only the in-frame clones, and not every one. The sample lists around 150,000 clones; roughly 83% were seen once. Sequencing was carried out using PBMCs. Receptor source: a human donor in good health.

The DNA of the CDR3 is TGTGCCAGTAGTATTGGGACTAGCGGGAGCATGGGTGAGCAGTTCTTC. Translated: CASSIGTSGSMGEQFF. V is TRBV19 and J is TRBJ2-1, with 14 bases aligning to TRBD2. Trimming took 3 bases from V and 9 from J; bases not matched to a gene: 7. CDR1 LNHDA and CDR2 SQIVND come from the germline V gene (reference sequence). This CDR3 is built from 16 residues.

J is TRBJ1-6 and V is TRBV7-9; no clear D gene. Per the germline V gene, CDR1 is SEHNR and CDR2 is FQNEAQ (reference sequence). CDR3 size: 15 residues. Trimming removed 1 base at V and 4 bases at J, with 8 bases between. DNA for the CDR3: TGTGCCAGCAGCTTAGTGAGGGATTATAATTCACCCCTCCACTTT. Amino acid sequence: CASSLVRDYNSPLHF.

This chain uses TRBV28 with TRBJ2-3; TRBD2 matches at 10 bases. Germline V lookup: CDR1 MDHEN, CDR2 SYDVKM. V lost 2 bases, J lost 12 bases, and 2 bases stayed unmatched. The CDR3 extends over 12 amino acids. CDR3 protein: CASSLLAGVQYF. CDR3 DNA sequence: TGTGCCAGCAGTTTACTAGCGGGAGTTCAGTATTTT.

The J gene is TRBJ1-2, the V gene TRBV10-3, with 7 bases identical to TRBD1. J gave up 2 bases and V 6 bases, and 3 bases lay outside the gene matches. Germline CDR1 reads ENHRY; CDR2 reads SYGVKD. This CDR3 comprises 13 residues. The CDR3 sequence: CAISPGQNYGYTF. CDR3 nucleotides: TGTGCCATCAGCCCGGGACAGAACTATGGCTACACCTTC.

The gene calls are TRBV5-4 and TRBJ1-2; D uncertain. Per the germline V gene, CDR1 is SGHNT and CDR2 is YYREEE (reference sequence). This CDR3 comprises 13 residues. V gave up 1 base and J gave up 8 bases, with 12 bases separating them. DNA of the CDR3: TGTGCCAGCAGCTTGCCCCAGAAGTACGGCTACACCTTC. This encodes CASSLPQKYGYTF.

The rearrangement links TRBV5-1 to TRBJ1-2; D remains unclear. V lost 0 bases and J 2 bases, leaving 8 bases between the germline ends. CDR1 SGHRS and CDR2 YFSETQ come from the germline V gene. This CDR3 comprises 14 residues. CDR3 DNA sequence: TGCGCCAGCAGCTTGGGTACAGAGAACTATGGCTACACCTTC. Protein: CASSLGTENYGYTF.

This sequence joins TRBV27 and TRBJ2-7; TRBD1 matches 12 bases. V lost 6 bases, J lost 6 bases, and 6 bases stayed unmatched. Germline V gives CDR1 MNHEY, CDR2 SMNVEV (reference sequence). This CDR3 is built from 14 residues. The CDR3 is CASRPGTGGAEQYF. The CDR3 nucleotides are TGTGCCAGCAGACCCGGGACAGGGGGCGCCGAGCAGTACTTC.

The rearrangement uses TRBV6-1 and TRBJ2-5, with 9 bases fitting TRBD2. CDR3 size: 15 residues. Germline V gives CDR1 MNHNS, CDR2 SASEGT. J lost 0 bases, V lost 5 bases, and 4 bases had no gene match. This CDR3 is CASSRVAGDQETQYF. The CDR3 DNA reads TGTGCCAGCAGTAGGGTAGCGGGGGACCAAGAGACCCAGTACTTC.

The chain carries TRBV5-5 and TRBJ1-5; 8 positions match TRBD1. Germline loops: CDR1 SGHKS, CDR2 YYEKEE (reference sequence). The CDR3 length is 19 residues. After removal of 0 bases from V and 0 bases from J, the junction contained 11 bases not matched to a gene. The CDR3 reads CASSLGGLGQVNSNQPQHF. CDR3 coding DNA: TGTGCCAGCAGCTTGGGAGGGTTGGGACAGGTCAATAGCAATCAGCCCCAGCATTTT.

This clone came up a few times. The chain links TRBV6-7 to TRBJ1-5; D is undetermined. TRBV6-7 is placed among ORFs of uncertain function. The CDR3 sequence is 11 residues long. Trimming pared 4 bases from V and 7 bases from J, leaving 5 bases between. The CDR3 DNA sequence: TGTGCCAGCAGTTCTTTACAGCCCCAGCATTTT. This translates into CASSSLQPQHF.

The J gene is TRBJ2-2, the V gene TRBV2; possible D gene TRBD2, 5 bases. Germline loops: CDR1 SNHLY, CDR2 FYNNEI. The V end lost 2 bases, the J end lost 5 bases, and 12 bases lay between the germline ends. The CDR3 extends over 15 amino acids. In DNA, the CDR3 is TGTGCCAGCAGTGAAACCCCGGGGAATACCGGGGAGCTGTTTTTT. Its translation: CASSETPGNTGELFF.

The CDR3 bases are TGTGCCAGCAGTTCCCCTGTGGAGAAAAGGGGGTGGAATCAGCCCCAGCATTTT. Translating it yields CASSSPVEKRGWNQPQHF. The V and J genes are TRBV28 and TRBJ1-5; D may be TRBD1 (6 bases). V shed 4 bases and J shed 4 bases, with 23 bases lying between them. The CDR3 extends over 18 amino acids. The germline gives CDR1 MDHEN, CDR2 SYDVKM. Looking up the rest from reference TRBV28 and TRBJ1-5 gives the full variable domain: DVKVTQSSRYLVKRTGEKVFLECVQDMDHENMFWYRQDPGLGLRLIYFSYDVKMKEKGDIPEGYSVSREKKERFSLILESASTNQTSMYLCASSSPVEKRGWNQPQHFGDGTRLSIL.

The chain joins TRBV19 to TRBJ2-3; 8 bases map to TRBD1. CDR1 is LNHDA and CDR2 is SQIVND in the germline V gene (reference sequence). J lost 0 bases, V lost 3 bases, and 5 bases had no gene match. This CDR3 contains 16 residues. The CDR3 DNA reads TGTGCCAGTAGTATCCCGGGACAGGCTAGCACAGATACGCAGTATTTT. It specifies CASSIPGQASTDTQYF.

The table lists this clone with a count of one. The chain links TRBV6-5 to TRBJ2-7; tentatively, D is TRBD1 (5 bases). With 4 bases removed from V and 5 bases from J, the gap between germline ends came to 9 bases. The germline V gene has CDR1 MNHEY and CDR2 SVGAGI. The length of the CDR3 is 12 residues. CDR3: CASSSPGHEQYF. CDR3 DNA sequence: TGTGCCAGCAGTTCCCCAGGGCACGAGCAGTACTTC.

The chain carries TRBV9 and TRBJ2-7; the D gene is possibly TRBD1 (7 bases). The CDR3 covers 16 residues. V dropped 3 bases and J dropped 3 bases, with 19 bases sitting between them. Germline CDR1 is SGDLS and CDR2 is YYNGEE. CDR3 residues: CASSDPRGVGDYEQYF. CDR3 DNA: TGTGCCAGCAGCGACCCCAGGGGGGTCGGAGACTACGAGCAGTACTTC.

The rearrangement joins TRBV7-2 to TRBJ2-7; 7 bases map to TRBD2. This CDR3 comprises 15 residues. J was trimmed by 0 bases and V by 3 bases; bases with no gene match: 5. The germline gives CDR1 SGHTA, CDR2 FQGNSA. This CDR3 reads CASSLGGGSSYEQYF. The CDR3 DNA reads TGTGCCAGCAGCTTGGGGGGAGGGTCCTCCTACGAGCAGTACTTC.

This rearrangement joins TRBV5-4 to TRBJ2-2; 12 nucleotides match TRBD1. The CDR3 contains 16 residues. J was trimmed by 3 bases and V by 4 bases; bases with no gene match: 4. Germline values: CDR1 SGHNT, CDR2 YYREEE (reference sequence). CDR3 loop: CASSLGTGGHTGELFF. The CDR3 DNA is TGTGCCAGCAGCCTCGGGACAGGGGGCCACACCGGGGAGCTGTTTTTT.

The rearrangement joins TRBV6-5 to TRBJ1-2, with 7 bases that match TRBD1. Per the germline V gene, CDR1 is MNHEY and CDR2 is SVGAGI. This CDR3 spans 11 amino acids. With V trimmed by 6 bases and J by 13 bases, 8 bases remained unmatched. CDR3 sequence: CASSDRAEVTF. The CDR3 nucleotides are TGTGCCAGCAGCGACAGGGCCGAAGTCACCTTC.

The V and J genes are TRBV5-8 and TRBJ1-1, with a possible D match to TRBD1 (6 bases). The V gene's germline CDR1 is SGHTS and CDR2 YDEGEE. This CDR3 spans 16 amino acids. V shed 1 base and J shed 6 bases, with 19 bases lying between them. CDR3 coding DNA: TGTGCCAGCAGCTTGCTACGGTTAGGGAGGGGGGCTGAAGCTTTCTTT. Translated: CASSLLRLGRGAEAFF.

This chain connects TRBV7-9 to TRBJ1-1; no clear D. V lost 5 bases and J lost 0, with 7 bases in between. The CDR3 length is 13 residues. Germline V CDR1 and CDR2: SEHNR, FQNEAQ (reference sequence). This CDR3 reads CASSREVNTEAFF. Written as DNA, the CDR3 is TGTGCCAGCAGCCGCGAAGTGAACACTGAAGCTTTCTTT.

This chain joins TRBV7-3 and TRBJ1-2; 7 bases align to TRBD1. Germline assignment: CDR1 SGHTA and CDR2 FQGTGA. With V trimmed by 5 bases and J by 6 bases, 6 bases remained unmatched. The CDR3 has 13 amino acids. The CDR3 nucleotides read TGTGCCAGCAGCCGAACAGGGGCGGATGGCTACACCTTC. It is translated as CASSRTGADGYTF. The full variable domain, completed using reference TRBV7-3 and TRBJ1-2, is GAGVSQTPSNKVTEKGKYVELRCDPISGHTALYWYRQSLGQGPEFLIYFQGTGAADDSGLPNDRFFAVRPEGSVSTLKIQRTERGDSAVYLCASSRTGADGYTFGSGTRLTVV.

The chain couples TRBV28 to TRBJ1-3, with no clear D. V lost 6 bases and J 0 bases, leaving 12 bases between the germline ends. The CDR3 has 15 residues. Per germline, CDR1 MDHEN and CDR2 SYDVKM. The CDR3 bases are TGTGCCAGCAGGAATCACGGGATCTCTGGAAACACCATATATTTT. This encodes CASRNHGISGNTIYF.

The CDR3 is CASSNAGSSYEQYF. DNA for the CDR3: TGTGCCAGCAGCAACGCGGGGAGCTCCTACGAGCAGTACTTC. The rearrangement uses TRBV27 and TRBJ2-7; D possibly corresponds to TRBD2 (6 bases). The CDR3 has 14 amino acids. Deletions cut 6 bases from V and 0 bases from J, with 12 bases between. Germline V gene data show CDR1 as MNHEY and CDR2 as SMNVEV (reference sequence).

The chain uses TRBV6-5 and TRBJ1-5; possibly TRBD1 for D (6 bases). The CDR3 spans 13 residues. Germline V CDR1 and CDR2: MNHEY, SVGAGI. The V and J ends lost 8 bases and 1 base respectively, with 9 bases between them. DNA of the CDR3: TGTGCCAGCCGACAGGACAGCAATCAGCCCCAGCATTTT. Translating gives CASRQDSNQPQHF.

The V gene is TRBV29-1, the J gene TRBJ2-1, with 8 bases that match TRBD2. The CDR3 contains 15 residues. Germline lookup yields CDR1 SQVTM and CDR2 ANQGSEA. Germline trimming cut 6 bases from V and 6 bases from J; bases unmatched to any gene: 13. The CDR3 DNA reads TGCAGCGTGGAAATAACCGGGACTAGTGGCAATGAGCAGTTCTTC. Protein sequence: CSVEITGTSGNEQFF.

This CDR3 reads CASSVVVWGAGGTEAFF. CDR3 bases: TGTGCCAGCAGCGTAGTGGTTTGGGGGGCGGGAGGCACTGAAGCTTTCTTT. J is TRBJ1-1 and V is TRBV9, with a weak D call TRBD1 (6 bases). CDR3 length: 17 residues. V dropped 0 bases and J dropped 4 bases, with 19 bases sitting between them. CDR1 and CDR2 (germline): SGDLS, YYNGEE. The entire variable domain, with the rest obtained from reference TRBV9 and TRBJ1-1, is as follows: DSGVTQTPKHLITATGQRVTLRCSPRSGDLSVYWYQQSLDQGLQFLIQYYNGEERAKGNILERFSAQQFPDLHSELNLSSLELGDSALYFCASSVVVWGAGGTEAFFGQGTRLTVV.

This clone was seen more than once but under ten times. This chain uses TRBV6-4 with TRBJ2-3; 10 bases map to TRBD1. Germline V lookup: CDR1 MRHNA, CDR2 SNTAGT. This CDR3 comprises 14 residues. The V segment lost 2 bases and the J segment 4 bases; nucleotides outside the gene matches: 0. CDR3: CASSDGQGADTQYF. The CDR3 region has the DNA TGTGCCAGCAGTGACGGACAGGGGGCAGATACGCAGTATTTT.